This TCR beta chain was captured in a study of molecular identifiers for immune sequencing clone quantification. Points from the study as a whole: Effector cells kept over 97% of their molecules in clones above 20 RNA copies, while naive cells kept under 1% there.

The CDR3 totals 15 residues. The germline gives CDR1 SGDLS, CDR2 YYNGEE. Trimming stripped 0 bases from V and 6 bases from J, with 14 bases between. In its sample, this clonotype was seen many times. No antigen is known for it. Naive CD8 T cell sorting was performed on the CD8+CD4-CCR7+CD45RA+ phenotype. Previously reported methods and listed TCR primers produced the bulk TCR libraries. TCRdb redid the calling of the PCR reads with MiXCR, one entry per CDR3 protein. The sample carries around 470,000 distinct CDR3 sequences, less than 30% recorded once. The sample comprised naive CD8+ T cells from blood, with Jurkat cell RNA spiked in. The subset is: FACS-sorted CD8+CD4-CCR7+CD45RA+ naive T cells. This chain links TRBV9 with TRBJ2-3, with D hard to call. This clonotype was sampled from a human donor in good health. Some libraries in this study had Jurkat cell RNA spiked in. CDR3 sequence: CASSVGGLGFDTQYF. The CDR3 bases are TGTGCCAGCAGCGTAGGAGGCCTAGGCTTCGATACGCAGTATTTT.